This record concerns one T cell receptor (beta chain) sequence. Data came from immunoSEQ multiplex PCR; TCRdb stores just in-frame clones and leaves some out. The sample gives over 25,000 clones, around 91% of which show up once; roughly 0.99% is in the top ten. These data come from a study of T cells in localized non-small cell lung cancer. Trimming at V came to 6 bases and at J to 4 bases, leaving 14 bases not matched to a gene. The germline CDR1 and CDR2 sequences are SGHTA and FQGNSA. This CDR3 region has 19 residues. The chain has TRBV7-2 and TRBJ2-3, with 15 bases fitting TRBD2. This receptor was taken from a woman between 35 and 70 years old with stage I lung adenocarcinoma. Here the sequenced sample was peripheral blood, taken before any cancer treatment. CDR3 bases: TGTGCCAGCAGTTCTCCTCCGGGACTAGCGGGGGGCAGCGCAGATACGCAGTATTTT. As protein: CASSSPPGLAGGSADTQYF. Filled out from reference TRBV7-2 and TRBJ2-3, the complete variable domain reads GAGVSQSPSNKVTEKGKDVELRCDPISGHTALYWYRQSLGQGLEFLIYFQGNSAPDKSGLPSDRFSAERTGGSVSTLTIQRTQQEDSAVYLCASSSPPGLAGGSADTQYFGPGTRLTVL.